This is a list of T cell receptor beta chains from one sample in a study of blood T cell repertoires in COVID-19. Sequenced by immunoSEQ multiplex PCR; TCRdb stores in-frame clones only, minus some. The sample holds approximately 110,000 clones; around 83% are singletons and the top ten take 3.2%. The sequencing sample was made of peripheral blood. These receptors all come from a woman over 75 with COVID-19, enrolled during active disease. Each CDR3 is given with its conserved first and last residue. Each record gives: V gene, D gene, CDR3 length, clone size, J gene, CDR3 protein, CDR3 DNA. The D gene is left open where the match is weak. For some rows the clone size is stated as once, few or many, or as a class when expanded; others skip it.

v_gene: TRBV28
d_gene: TRBD1
len: 16
abundance: NA
j_gene: TRBJ1-6
CDR3aa: CASSFGGGADNSPLHF
CDR3nt: TGTGCCAGCAGTTTTGGAGGGGGCGCGGATAATTCACCCCTCCACTTT

v_gene: TRBV2
d_gene: TRBD2
len: 16
abundance: NA
j_gene: TRBJ2-1
CDR3aa: CASSEATSGFYNEQFF
CDR3nt: TGTGCCAGCAGTGAAGCTACTAGCGGATTCTACAATGAGCAGTTCTTC

v_gene: TRBV24-1
d_gene: TRBD1
len: 12
abundance: NA
j_gene: TRBJ2-1
CDR3aa: CATSGQVNEQFF
CDR3nt: TGTGCCACCAGCGGACAGGTCAATGAGCAGTTCTTC

v_gene: TRBV6-5
d_gene: NA
len: 14
abundance: NA
j_gene: TRBJ2-5
CDR3aa: CASSPQGYQETQYF
CDR3nt: TGTGCCAGCAGTCCCCAGGGGTACCAAGAGACCCAGTACTTC

v_gene: TRBV27
d_gene: TRBD2
len: 14
abundance: NA
j_gene: TRBJ2-7
CDR3aa: CASSLEAGVYEQYF
CDR3nt: TGTGCCAGCAGTCTAGAAGCGGGGGTCTACGAGCAGTACTTC

v_gene: TRBV7-3
d_gene: NA
len: 14
abundance: NA
j_gene: TRBJ2-7
CDR3aa: CASSQDYASYEQYF
CDR3nt: TGTGCCAGCAGCCAAGACTACGCTTCCTACGAGCAGTACTTC

v_gene: TRBV19
d_gene: TRBD1
len: 17
abundance: NA
j_gene: TRBJ1-5
CDR3aa: CASTFGQGTRKNQPQHF
CDR3nt: TGTGCCAGTACCTTCGGACAGGGTACGAGAAAAAATCAGCCCCAGCATTTT

v_gene: TRBV7-9
d_gene: TRBD2
len: 15
abundance: NA
j_gene: TRBJ2-2
CDR3aa: CASSLRGLASGELFF
CDR3nt: TGTGCCAGCAGCCTACGGGGACTAGCGTCCGGGGAGCTGTTTTTT

v_gene: TRBV7-7
d_gene: TRBD1
len: 15
abundance: NA
j_gene: TRBJ2-5
CDR3aa: CASSLGDRGGETQYF
CDR3nt: TGTGCCAGCAGCTTAGGGGACAGGGGAGGAGAGACCCAGTACTTC

v_gene: TRBV7-9
d_gene: NA
len: 15
abundance: NA
j_gene: TRBJ2-5
CDR3aa: CASSLAGTREETQYF
CDR3nt: TGTGCCAGCAGCTTAGCCGGGACCCGGGAGGAGACCCAGTACTTC

v_gene: TRBV23-1
d_gene: NA
len: 13
abundance: NA
j_gene: TRBJ1-5
CDR3aa: CASLTDSNQPQHF
CDR3nt: TGCGCCAGTCTGACAGATAGCAATCAGCCCCAGCATTTT

v_gene: TRBV28
d_gene: TRBD1
len: 16
abundance: NA
j_gene: TRBJ1-4
CDR3aa: CASSTLGRGLAEKLFF
CDR3nt: TGTGCCAGCAGCACTCTCGGGAGGGGGCTCGCTGAAAAACTGTTTTTT

v_gene: TRBV6-2/TRBV6-3
d_gene: TRBD1
len: 16
abundance: NA
j_gene: TRBJ2-7
CDR3aa: CASSQYSGTGPLEQYF
CDR3nt: TGTGCCAGCAGCCAATACTCGGGGACAGGGCCCCTGGAGCAGTACTTC

v_gene: TRBV9
d_gene: NA
len: 16
abundance: few
j_gene: TRBJ2-2
CDR3aa: CASSAGLPRGTGELFF
CDR3nt: TGTGCCAGCAGCGCGGGACTACCCAGGGGCACCGGGGAGCTGTTTTTT

v_gene: TRBV7-2
d_gene: TRBD2
len: 15
abundance: NA
j_gene: TRBJ2-2
CDR3aa: CASSRSGRAAGELFF
CDR3nt: TGTGCCAGCAGCCGTAGCGGGAGGGCCGCCGGGGAGCTGTTTTTT

v_gene: TRBV11-3
d_gene: NA
len: 15
abundance: few
j_gene: TRBJ2-3
CDR3aa: CASSLGQGITDTQYF
CDR3nt: TGTGCCAGCAGCCTGGGACAAGGGATAACAGATACGCAGTATTTT

v_gene: TRBV20-1
d_gene: TRBD2
len: 14
abundance: once
j_gene: TRBJ2-5
CDR3aa: CSASSAGSWETQYF
CDR3nt: TGCAGTGCTAGTTCAGCGGGGAGTTGGGAGACCCAGTACTTC

v_gene: TRBV28
d_gene: NA
len: 15
abundance: NA
j_gene: TRBJ1-2
CDR3aa: CASSLGGGPGHGYTF
CDR3nt: TGTGCCAGCAGTTTAGGGGGAGGTCCGGGACATGGCTACACCTTC

v_gene: TRBV13
d_gene: TRBD1
len: 16
abundance: NA
j_gene: TRBJ1-5
CDR3aa: CASSVGGQGVGKPQHF
CDR3nt: TGTGCCAGCAGCGTGGGGGGACAGGGAGTTGGAAAGCCCCAGCATTTT

v_gene: TRBV15
d_gene: NA
len: 17
abundance: NA
j_gene: TRBJ1-5
CDR3aa: CATSSRGDSHSNQPQHF
CDR3nt: TGTGCCACCAGCAGCCGCGGGGACTCCCATAGCAATCAGCCCCAGCATTTT

v_gene: TRBV5-1
d_gene: TRBD2
len: 17
abundance: NA
j_gene: TRBJ2-1
CDR3aa: CASSYISGASSYNEQFF
CDR3nt: TGCGCCAGCAGCTATATTAGCGGGGCCAGCTCCTACAATGAGCAGTTCTTC

v_gene: TRBV28
d_gene: TRBD1
len: 14
abundance: NA
j_gene: TRBJ2-7
CDR3aa: CASSSWDRGREQYF
CDR3nt: TGTGCCAGCAGCTCTTGGGACAGGGGGAGGGAGCAGTACTTC

v_gene: TRBV14
d_gene: TRBD1
len: 16
abundance: NA
j_gene: TRBJ1-4
CDR3aa: CASSQSWTGDNEKLFF
CDR3nt: TGTGCCAGCAGCCAATCTTGGACAGGGGATAATGAAAAACTGTTTTTT

v_gene: TRBV7-2
d_gene: TRBD2
len: 15
abundance: NA
j_gene: TRBJ2-1
CDR3aa: CASSPTSGTYNEQFF
CDR3nt: TGTGCCAGCAGCCCCACTAGCGGGACTTACAATGAGCAGTTCTTC

v_gene: TRBV6-5
d_gene: NA
len: 14
abundance: NA
j_gene: TRBJ2-7
CDR3aa: CASSPRAGMNEQYF
CDR3nt: TGTGCCAGCAGCCCCCGGGCAGGGATGAACGAGCAGTACTTC

v_gene: TRBV7-6
d_gene: TRBD2
len: 16
abundance: NA
j_gene: TRBJ2-1
CDR3aa: CASSLLPGLNPNEQFF
CDR3nt: TGTGCCAGCAGCCTCCTCCCGGGACTAAACCCCAATGAGCAGTTCTTC